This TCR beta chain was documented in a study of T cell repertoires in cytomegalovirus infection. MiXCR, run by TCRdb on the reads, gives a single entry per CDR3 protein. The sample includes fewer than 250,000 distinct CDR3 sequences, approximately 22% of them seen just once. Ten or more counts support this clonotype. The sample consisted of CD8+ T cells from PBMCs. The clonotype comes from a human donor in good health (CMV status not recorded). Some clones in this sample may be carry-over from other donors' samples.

CDR3 loop: CASSGTGGTQYF. CDR3 nucleotide sequence: TGTGCCAGCAGTGGGACAGGGGGGACCCAGTACTTC. V and J are TRBV12-3 or TRBV12-4 and TRBJ2-5; 11 nucleotides line up with TRBD1. After removal of 5 bases from V and 7 bases from J, the junction contained 0 bases not matched to a gene. The CDR3 extends over 12 amino acids.